This paragraph reports one T cell receptor (beta chain). For recovered donors of Cohort 3, there were two negative PCRs, clearance, or symptom resolution. J was trimmed by 6 bases and V by 4 bases; bases with no gene match: 0. The CDR3 consists of 12 residues. Germline CDR1 SNHLY, CDR2 FYNNEI. As originally analysed: Using reference gene primer amplification, nucleated cell counts were estimated. Sequencing used immunoSEQ multiplex PCR; TCRdb keeps in-frame clones, though not all of them. V, J and clone size derive from that table, while D and trimming were established from the DNA sequence. Of about 400,000 clones detected, about 90% appear once; the ten largest clones hold 1.7%. This sample was taken from a study of blood T cell repertoires in COVID-19. Overall study: Material from acute and convalescent COVID-19 was sourced from the United States, Italy and Spain.

The chain combines TRBV2 with TRBJ2-1, with 7 bases lining up with TRBD1. The clonotype was recovered from a woman under 40 who had recovered from COVID-19. Material for sequencing was PBMCs or T cells enriched from blood (not recorded which). DNA for the CDR3: TGTGCCAGCAGTGGGGACAGCAATGAGCAGTTCTTC. It specifies CASSGDSNEQFF.